These 10 T cell receptor beta chains were sequenced from one sample in a study of identical twins (dated by TCRdb to the mid-2010s). Libraries were constructed by 5' RACE. Reads for this sample came from an Illumina HiSeq 2000. TCRdb reworked the public reads: Q25 trimming with fastp, MiXCR clone assembly, productive beta chains retained. Each CDR3 protein appears once, grouped with its most common genes and DNA. Here the sample has 450,000 or so distinct CDR3 sequences; roughly a quarter occur a single time. 2.9% of the sample is held by the ten biggest clonotypes. The same sample was also used in a study of T cells expressing NK-cell markers.

The sample comprised CD4+ T cells sorted from blood. The receptors stem from a woman in her late teens or twenties in good health.

This clonotype was seen a handful of times. The CDR3 nucleotides read TGCGCCAGCAGGCGACCGGGACTAGCGGGATTCACCGGGGAGCTGTTTTTT. Its protein product is CASRRPGLAGFTGELFF. The chain recombines TRBV5-1 with TRBJ2-2, with 13 bases that match TRBD2. The CDR3 spans 17 residues. The junction had 8 bases not matched to a gene; V was cut back by 5 bases and J by 4 bases. Germline V gene data show CDR1 as SGHRS and CDR2 as YFSETQ.

The J gene is TRBJ2-7, the V gene TRBV11-3; D is possibly TRBD1 (5 bases). Trimming took off 4 bases at V and 4 bases at J, with 11 bases between the two ends. CDR1 is SGHNT and CDR2 is YENEEA in the germline V gene. This CDR3 is built from 13 residues. CDR3 in amino acids: CASSSGHPYEQYF. The CDR3 DNA reads as TGTGCCAGCAGCTCCGGACACCCATACGAGCAGTACTTC. Looking up the rest from reference TRBV11-3 and TRBJ2-7 gives the full variable domain: EAGVVQSPRYKIIEKKQPVAFWCNPISGHNTLYWYLQNLGQGPELLIRYENEEAVDDSQLPKDRFSAERLKGVDSTLKIQPAELGDSAVYLCASSSGHPYEQYFGPGTRLTVT.

This clonotype was recorded a few times. The V call is TRBV6-5, the J call TRBJ2-2; D is tentatively TRBD1 or TRBD2 (5 bases each). The CDR3 has 15 amino acids. Germline CDR1 reads MNHEY; CDR2 reads SVGAGI. Deletions cut 4 bases from V and 6 bases from J, with 15 bases between. Written as DNA, the CDR3 is TGTGCCAGCAGTTCGTCGGGGCTTCGCTCCGGGGAGCTGTTTTTT. Residues: CASSSSGLRSGELFF.

The V and J genes are TRBV20-1 and TRBJ1-1, with D possibly matching TRBD1 (6 bases). The CDR3 runs 12 residues. Trimming pared 5 bases from V and 4 bases from J, leaving 11 bases between. CDR1 is DFQATT and CDR2 is SNEGSKA in the germline V gene (reference sequence). DNA of the CDR3: TGCAGTGCTGCACAGGGCATCACTGAAGCTTTCTTT. Translated: CSAAQGITEAFF.

This sequence joins TRBV7-3 and TRBJ2-3; D not resolved. This CDR3 has 13 residues. Germline CDR1 reads SGHTA; CDR2 reads FQGTGA. Trimming took off 1 base at V and 4 bases at J, with 6 bases between the two ends. The CDR3 protein is CASSLRVADTQYF. The CDR3 coding sequence is TGTGCCAGCAGCTTAAGGGTAGCAGATACGCAGTATTTT.

CDR3 nucleotide sequence: TGCAGTGCTCCAGGACTAGCGGGGGGGGTACGAGAGACCCAGTACTTC. Residues: CSAPGLAGGVRETQYF. This chain joins TRBV20-1 and TRBJ2-5; 15 nucleotides agree with TRBD2. From germline, CDR1 is DFQATT and CDR2 SNEGSKA (reference sequence). The length of the CDR3 is 16 residues. Trimming took 5 bases from V and 4 from J; bases not matched to a gene: 8.

The V gene is TRBV5-1, the J gene TRBJ2-7; D possibly corresponds to TRBD1 (6 bases). Germline CDR1 and CDR2: SGHRS and YFSETQ. V gave up 5 bases and J gave up 6 bases, with 15 bases separating them. CDR3 length equals 13 residues. CDR3: CASRRDTGSEQYF. CDR3 coding DNA: TGCGCCAGCAGAAGGGACACAGGGAGCGAGCAGTACTTC.

The rearrangement joins TRBV4-3 to TRBJ2-5; 7 bases agree with TRBD2. The CDR3 covers 14 residues. After removal of 7 bases from V and 0 bases from J, the junction contained 5 bases not matched to a gene. Germline-derived CDR1 and CDR2 are LGHNA and YSLEER. The CDR3 DNA reads TGCGCCAGCACCCGGGAGGTGTACCAAGAGACCCAGTACTTC. Amino acids: CASTREVYQETQYF.

This chain uses TRBV4-1 with TRBJ2-1; TRBD2 agrees at 7 bases. Germline CDR1 MGHRA, CDR2 YSYEKL. This CDR3 has 17 residues. Unmatched junction bases numbered 8, after V lost 1 base and J lost 2 bases. The CDR3 spells CASSQVSPSGAYNEQFF. CDR3 bases: TGCGCCAGCAGCCAAGTTTCCCCCAGCGGGGCCTACAATGAGCAGTTCTTC.

This chain uses TRBV12-3 or TRBV12-4 with TRBJ2-3, with TRBD2 as a possible D gene (5 bases). Trimming removed 3 bases from V and 0 bases from J, with 10 bases in between. This CDR3 has 15 amino acids. CDR3 amino acids: CASSFGRVSTDTQYF. CDR3 DNA sequence: TGTGCCAGCAGTTTCGGGCGGGTTAGCACAGATACGCAGTATTTT.